Below are 17 T cell receptor beta chains sequenced from a single sample in a study of OX40 agonist ivuxolimab in advanced cancers. Library generation was performed with the immunoSEQ multiplex PCR assay. This is the immuneACCESS table as TCRdb keeps it, with only in-frame sequences that have V and J called. A part of the clones is gone; compared with another copy, unresolved V genes explain less than half, and the rest is unexplained. This sample is represented by roughly 120,000 clones; approximately 90% of them were singletons. The ten largest clones add up to 0.55% to 0.7% of the sample. The sample consisted of CD4+ or CD8+ T cells sorted from blood, taken in a trial of the OX40 agonist ivuxolimab. The receptors stem from an adult with an advanced solid tumor such as melanoma, head and neck, liver or kidney cancer.

The gene calls are TRBV27 and TRBJ1-2; a weak D match, TRBD1 (5 bases). V was cut by 2 bases and J by 1 base, with 11 bases left in between. The CDR3 spans 15 residues. The germline V gene has CDR1 MNHEY and CDR2 SMNVEV (reference sequence). CDR3 in DNA: TGTGCCAGCAGTTTAGATAATCAGGGTAACTATGGCTACACCTTC. It codes for CASSLDNQGNYGYTF.

The chain recombines TRBV19 with TRBJ2-7; D perhaps matches TRBD1 (6 bases). The CDR3 is 14 amino acids. Germline V gene lookup returns CDR1 LNHDA and CDR2 SQIVND (reference sequence). The germline V and J ends were trimmed by 4 bases and 2 bases, with 12 bases remaining between them. This CDR3 reads CASSTDSNPYEQYF. The CDR3 nucleotides read TGTGCCAGTAGTACGGACAGTAACCCCTACGAGCAGTACTTC.

The V and J genes are TRBV27 and TRBJ1-4, with TRBD1 as a possible D gene (5 bases). The ends were cut back, 9 bases at V and 8 bases at J, with 19 bases in the middle. The CDR3 runs to 14 residues. From germline, CDR1 is MNHEY and CDR2 SMNVEV (reference sequence). In DNA, the CDR3 is TGTGCCAGTCAGTTTCAGGGTAGAGGAGAAAAACTGTTTTTT. Residues: CASQFQGRGEKLFF.

The rearrangement links TRBV21-1 to TRBJ2-3; no check of the table's D call, TRBD1, against the DNA was made. TRBV21-1 constitutes a pseudogene. CDR3 size: 16 residues. The CDR3 DNA reads TGTGCCAGCAGCTCCTCACCACAGGCTAGCACAGATACGCAGTATTTT. Translating gives CASSSSPQASTDTQYF.

The chain recombines TRBV19 with TRBJ1-6; possibly TRBD1 for D (5 bases). Per germline, CDR1 LNHDA and CDR2 SQIVND (reference sequence). V lost 6 bases, J lost 8 bases, and 14 bases lay in between. The CDR3 extends over 14 amino acids. CDR3 coding DNA: TGTGCCAGTAGCACGGGACTAGGGGATTCACCCCTCCACTTT. Residues: CASSTGLGDSPLHF.

The chain combines TRBV7-2 with TRBJ2-5; TRBD1 might be the D (5 bases). The ends were cut back, 6 bases at V and 5 bases at J, with 13 bases in the middle. The CDR3 covers 13 residues. CDR1 and CDR2 from the germline V gene are SGHTA and FQGNSA. Written as DNA, the CDR3 is TGTGCCAGCAGAGCAGGGTCGAGGGAGACCCAGTACTTC. This gives the protein CASRAGSRETQYF.

The chain couples TRBV18 to TRBJ2-7; TRBD2 matches at 7 bases. V was clipped by 0 bases and J by 2 bases; unmatched bases: 4. Germline CDR1 and CDR2: KGHSH and LQKENI. The CDR3 runs to 15 residues. This CDR3 is CASSPPSGSTYEQYF. Here the CDR3 DNA reads TGTGCCAGCTCACCACCTAGCGGGTCGACCTACGAGCAGTACTTC.

The chain is built from TRBV4-3 and TRBJ2-7, with D possibly TRBD2 on 6 matching bases. V lost 0 bases and J 4 bases, leaving 10 bases between the germline ends. This CDR3 has 14 amino acids. The germline V gene encodes CDR1 LGHNA and CDR2 YSLEER. The CDR3 sequence is CASSQDVEGYEQYF. The DNA for the CDR3 is TGCGCCAGCAGCCAAGACGTGGAGGGGTACGAGCAGTACTTC.

This sequence joins TRBV19 and TRBJ1-4; D is ambiguous. Germline lookup yields CDR1 LNHDA and CDR2 SQIVND (reference sequence). The CDR3 totals 16 residues. Trimming shortened V by 2 bases and J by 6 bases, and 16 bases separated the two germline ends. The CDR3, as DNA: TGTGCCAGTAGTATAATATCGGGGAAGGACCATGAAAAACTGTTTTTT. Translation gives CASSIISGKDHEKLFF.

The chain carries TRBV23-1 and TRBJ1-4; D gene unclear. TRBV23-1 belongs to the ORF category, with a function that is uncertain. V dropped 8 bases and J dropped 5 bases, with 6 bases sitting between them. The CDR3 has 11 amino acids. CDR3 amino acids: CASPRNEKLFF. DNA for the CDR3: TGCGCCAGCCCCAGGAATGAAAAACTGTTTTTT.

The J gene is TRBJ1-2, the V gene TRBV11-2; D is undetermined. V lost 3 bases and J lost 2, with 16 bases in between. The CDR3 is made up of 16 amino acids. Germline CDR1 is SGHAT and CDR2 is FQNNGV. The CDR3 sequence: CASSLPRTSRNYGYTF. The CDR3, as DNA: TGTGCCAGCAGCTTGCCAAGAACAAGCAGAAACTATGGCTACACCTTC.

V usage is TRBV30 and J usage is TRBJ1-2; 7 bases align to TRBD1. Trimming removed 3 bases from V and 0 bases from J; junction bases left unmatched: 10. Germline V CDR1 and CDR2: GTSNPN, SVGIG (reference sequence). This CDR3 is built from 16 residues. CDR3 nucleotides: TGTGCCTGGAGGGCGAAGGGACAGACCACTAACTATGGCTACACCTTC. This encodes CAWRAKGQTTNYGYTF.

This rearrangement joins TRBV18 to TRBJ1-4; a possible D gene is TRBD1 (5 bases). CDR3 size: 14 residues. Germline V gene lookup returns CDR1 KGHSH and CDR2 LQKENI. The germline V and J ends were trimmed by 6 bases and 3 bases, with 11 bases remaining between them. The CDR3 sequence: CASSQGDPNEKLFF. As DNA, the CDR3 is TGTGCCAGCTCTCAAGGGGACCCTAATGAAAAACTGTTTTTT.

This clone was counted a few times. V gene TRBV5-1 combines with J gene TRBJ2-5; weak D call: TRBD1 (6 bases). Trimming took off 1 base at V and 2 bases at J, with 12 bases between the two ends. Germline V gives CDR1 SGHRS, CDR2 YFSETQ. This CDR3 is 15 amino acids long. The CDR3 nucleotides are TGCGCCAGCAGCTTGTTGGGACACCTTCAAGAGACCCAGTACTTC. Translation: CASSLLGHLQETQYF.

This chain uses TRBV7-2 with TRBJ1-4; a weak D match, TRBD1 (5 bases). Trimming cost V 1 base and J 7 bases, with 10 bases left between them. In germline, CDR1 is SGHTA, CDR2 FQGNSA. This CDR3 has 14 amino acids. CDR3 in amino acids: CASSLEGNGEKLFF. CDR3 bases: TGTGCCAGCAGCTTAGAGGGGAACGGTGAAAAACTGTTTTTT.

This chain uses TRBV30 with TRBJ2-5; 10 nucleotides agree with TRBD1. The CDR3 runs 14 residues. Germline V gene sequence: CDR1 GTSNPN, CDR2 SVGIG (reference sequence). Unmatched junction bases numbered 4, after V lost 1 base and J lost 5 bases. In nucleotides, the CDR3 is TGTGCCTGGAGTGGGGGACAGGGGATTGAGACCCAGTACTTC. Amino acids: CAWSGGQGIETQYF.

The chain is built from TRBV5-4 and TRBJ2-7, with D possibly TRBD1 on 6 matching bases. The CDR3 extends over 16 amino acids. CDR1 and CDR2 (germline): SGHNT, YYREEE (reference sequence). With 2 bases removed from V and 0 bases from J, the gap between germline ends came to 15 bases. This chain's CDR3 is CASSLPRQALSYEQYF. The DNA for the CDR3 is TGTGCCAGCAGCTTACCCAGACAGGCTCTCTCCTACGAGCAGTACTTC.